This entry concerns a single T cell receptor (beta chain). The entry originates in a study of chemoradiotherapy in HPV16-positive cancers. For the study at large: A couple of HPV16-positive patients' cells yielded candidate HPV-specific clones and common motifs.

Germline CDR1 and CDR2: SEHNR and FQNEAQ (reference sequence). J gave up 7 bases and V 1 base, and 1 base lay outside the gene matches. This CDR3 has 13 residues. Clones were read by immunoSEQ multiplex PCR, and TCRdb kept only the in-frame ones, dropping some. The table has 4,000 to 5,000 clones, about nine tenths seen once. This sequence was found in a human donor with HPV-associated anogenital cancer. The sample here was tumor tissue, taken from a patient who underwent chemoradiotherapy. V gene TRBV7-9 combines with J gene TRBJ2-3; 8 positions agree with TRBD1. In nucleotides, the CDR3 is TGTGCCAGCAGCTTAGGGACAGGGAATACGCAGTATTTT. It encodes CASSLGTGNTQYF.